This T cell receptor (beta chain) was recorded in a study of blood T cell repertoires in COVID-19. The protocol was immunoSEQ multiplex PCR, while the TCRdb copy is restricted to in-frame clones and leaves out a portion. The table includes around 240,000 clones, roughly 85% detected once. Participants were placed into cohorts based on the clinical history they reported. This receptor was identified in a woman in her forties or fifties who had recovered from COVID-19. Sequencing was carried out using PBMCs or T cells enriched from blood (not recorded which).

This chain's CDR3 is CASSLTDGTPYEQYF. CDR3 DNA: TGTGCCAGCAGCTTAACTGATGGGACTCCATACGAGCAGTACTTC. This chain joins TRBV11-2 and TRBJ2-7, with a tentative D call TRBD2 (6 bases). V was shortened by 2 bases and J by 4 bases, with 15 bases between the two germline ends. The CDR3 is 15 residues long. CDR1 is SGHAT, CDR2 FQNNGV, per germline. Full variable domain (remainder filled in from reference TRBV11-2 and TRBJ2-7): EAGVAQSPRYKIIEKRQSVAFWCNPISGHATLYWYQQILGQGPKLLIQFQNNGVVDDSQLPKDRFSAERLKGVDSTLKIQPAKLEDSAVYLCASSLTDGTPYEQYFGPGTRLTVT.